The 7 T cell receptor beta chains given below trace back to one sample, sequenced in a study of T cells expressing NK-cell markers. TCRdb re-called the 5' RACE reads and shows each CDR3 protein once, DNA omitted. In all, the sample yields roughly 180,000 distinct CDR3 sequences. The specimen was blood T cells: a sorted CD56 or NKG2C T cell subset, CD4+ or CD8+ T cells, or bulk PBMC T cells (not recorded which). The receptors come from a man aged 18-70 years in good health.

The CDR3 region is CASSYGTDKYEQYF. The rearrangement joins TRBV6-5 to TRBJ2-7; TCRdb calls TRBD1, which cannot be checked without DNA. The length of the CDR3 is 14 residues. Germline V gene lookup returns CDR1 MNHEY and CDR2 SVGAGI.

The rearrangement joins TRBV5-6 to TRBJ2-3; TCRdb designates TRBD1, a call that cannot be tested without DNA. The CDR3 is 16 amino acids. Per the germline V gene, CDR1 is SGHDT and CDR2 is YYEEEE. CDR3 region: CASSWGTGTITDTQYF.

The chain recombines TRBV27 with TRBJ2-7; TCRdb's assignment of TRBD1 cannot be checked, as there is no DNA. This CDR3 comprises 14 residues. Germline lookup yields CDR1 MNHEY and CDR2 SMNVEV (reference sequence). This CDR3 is CASSGQDSSYEQYF.

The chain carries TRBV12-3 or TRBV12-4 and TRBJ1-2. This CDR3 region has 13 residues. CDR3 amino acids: CASSSGPYYGYTF.

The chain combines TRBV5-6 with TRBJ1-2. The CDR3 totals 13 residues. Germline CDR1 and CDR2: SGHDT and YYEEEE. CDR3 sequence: CASLGGDDYGYTF.

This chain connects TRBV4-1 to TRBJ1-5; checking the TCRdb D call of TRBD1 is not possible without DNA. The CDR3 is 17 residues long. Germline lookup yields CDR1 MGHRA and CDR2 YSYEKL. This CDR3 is CASSQDAPGLSNQPQHF.

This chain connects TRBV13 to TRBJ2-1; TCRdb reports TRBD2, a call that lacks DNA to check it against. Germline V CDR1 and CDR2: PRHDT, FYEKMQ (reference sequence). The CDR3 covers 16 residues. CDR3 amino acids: CASSPKGSGGAGEQFF.